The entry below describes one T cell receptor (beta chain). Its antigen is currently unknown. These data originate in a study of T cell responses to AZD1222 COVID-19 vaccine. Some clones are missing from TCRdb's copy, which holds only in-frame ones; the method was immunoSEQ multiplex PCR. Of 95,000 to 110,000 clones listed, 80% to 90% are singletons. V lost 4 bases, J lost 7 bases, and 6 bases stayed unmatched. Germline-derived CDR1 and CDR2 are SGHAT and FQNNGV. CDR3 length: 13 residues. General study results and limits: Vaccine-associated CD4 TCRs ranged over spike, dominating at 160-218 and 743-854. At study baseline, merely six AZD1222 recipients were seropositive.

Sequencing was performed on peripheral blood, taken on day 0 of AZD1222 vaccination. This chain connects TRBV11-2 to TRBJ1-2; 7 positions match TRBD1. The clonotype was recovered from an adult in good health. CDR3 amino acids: CASSSRQGAGYTF. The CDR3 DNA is TGTGCCAGCAGCTCAAGACAGGGAGCTGGCTACACCTTC.